Below, 20 T cell receptor beta chains from the same sample are listed, as sequenced in a study of identical twins. TCRdb used MiXCR to reprocess the 5' RACE reads, holding one entry per CDR3 protein. The sample has approximately 700,000 distinct CDR3 sequences, 6.1% seen once. The sample taken for sequencing was naive T cells sorted from blood. These receptors all stem from a man between 18 and 29 years old in good health.

This clonotype has ten or more counts. The V and J genes are TRBV28 and TRBJ2-7, with D perhaps matching TRBD1 (6 bases). V was clipped by 1 base and J by 2 bases, with 12 bases between them. Germline V gene lookup returns CDR1 MDHEN and CDR2 SYDVKM. CDR3 length: 15 residues. This CDR3 is CASSLFRQGPYEQYF. The CDR3 DNA reads as TGTGCCAGCAGTTTATTTAGGCAGGGGCCCTACGAGCAGTACTTC.

This clonotype was recorded at least ten times. V gene TRBV12-3 or TRBV12-4 combines with J gene TRBJ1-5; D is perhaps TRBD1 (6 bases). Trimming removed 3 bases at V and 4 bases at J, with 10 bases between. The CDR3 length is 14 residues. In nucleotides, the CDR3 is TGTGCCAGCAGTTTGATGGACAGTAATCAGCCCCAGCATTTT. Residues: CASSLMDSNQPQHF.

The chain joins TRBV5-1 to TRBJ2-1; no reliable D call. Germline CDR1 SGHRS, CDR2 YFSETQ. V was pared by 1 base and J by 8 bases, with 16 bases between. The CDR3 is 15 amino acids. CDR3 bases: TGCGCCAGCAGCTTGAGCCATCGGGTGGTCGATGAGCAGTTCTTC. Protein sequence: CASSLSHRVVDEQFF.

This clonotype has a count of ten or more. The genes are TRBV29-1 and TRBJ2-1, with 12 bases aligning to TRBD2. With 6 bases clipped from V and 9 bases from J, the junction kept 9 bases outside the gene matches. The germline CDR1 and CDR2 sequences are SQVTM and ANQGSEA. The CDR3 length is 14 residues. CDR3 loop: CSVVRTSGMGEQFF. In DNA form, the CDR3 reads TGCAGCGTCGTCCGGACTAGCGGGATGGGTGAGCAGTTCTTC.

This clonotype was counted many times. The chain links TRBV5-1 to TRBJ2-7; weak D call: TRBD1 (5 bases). Looked up from germline, CDR1 is SGHRS and CDR2 is YFSETQ. Trimming left V 4 bases short and J 2 bases short, with 16 bases between. The CDR3 has 15 amino acids. The CDR3 here is CASSDLTGVAYEQYF. CDR3 nucleotide sequence: TGCGCCAGCAGCGACTTAACAGGTGTAGCCTACGAGCAGTACTTC.

This clonotype was observed many times. V and J are TRBV7-2 and TRBJ2-5; 10 nucleotides align to TRBD1. Trimming cost V 5 bases and J 2 bases; bases outside gene matches: 5. The CDR3 is 15 amino acids. Germline lookup yields CDR1 SGHTA and CDR2 FQGNSA. DNA of the CDR3: TGTGCCAGCAGCCTGGGACAGGGGAAGCAAGAGACCCAGTACTTC. Residues: CASSLGQGKQETQYF.

This clonotype was recorded at least ten times. The chain has TRBV7-3 and TRBJ2-3; weak D call: TRBD1 (5 bases). Germline lookup yields CDR1 SGHTA and CDR2 FQGTGA. This CDR3 is 14 amino acids long. The V end lost 1 base, the J end lost 6 bases, and 11 bases lay between the germline ends. The DNA for the CDR3 is TGTGCCAGCAGCTTAATCCCAGGGTCGGATACGCAGTATTTT. Translation gives CASSLIPGSDTQYF.

This clonotype occurred many times. V and J are TRBV5-1 and TRBJ2-5; TRBD2 matches 14 bases. The CDR3 totals 18 residues. The J segment lost 5 bases and the V segment lost 0 bases, leaving 9 bases of the junction unmatched. CDR1 and CDR2 from the germline V gene are SGHRS and YFSETQ. The CDR3 bases are TGCGCCAGCAGCTTGGCTGGACTAGCGGGAGGCGTAAGGGAGACCCAGTACTTC. Its translation is CASSLAGLAGGVRETQYF.

This clonotype showed up just a few times. The chain combines TRBV4-2 with TRBJ2-1; 14 bases are a match to TRBD2. The V gene's germline CDR1 is LGHNA and CDR2 YNFKEQ. The CDR3 has 20 residues. The V gene end was trimmed by 4 bases and the J gene end by 7 bases; junction bases not matched to a gene: 18. The CDR3 loop is CASSRGPGLAGDYGVNEQFF. CDR3 coding DNA: TGTGCCAGCAGCCGAGGCCCGGGACTAGCGGGAGATTATGGGGTGAATGAGCAGTTCTTC.

This clonotype was detected many times. The gene calls are TRBV5-6 and TRBJ1-3; perhaps TRBD1 as D (5 bases). The CDR3 length is 12 residues. Per the germline V gene, CDR1 is SGHDT and CDR2 is YYEEEE. V lost 4 bases and J lost 8, with 10 bases in between. The CDR3 DNA reads TGTGCCAGCAGCAGGGGCTGGGACACCATATATTTT. Residues: CASSRGWDTIYF.

This clonotype was observed many times. The rearrangement links TRBV18 to TRBJ2-1; perhaps TRBD2 as D (6 bases). CDR3 length: 15 amino acids. V was shortened by 5 bases and J by 6 bases, with 17 bases between the two germline ends. The germline V gene encodes CDR1 KGHSH and CDR2 LQKENI. The CDR3 nucleotides are TGTGCCAGCTCAGCCAAGGGGCTAGCGAGCAATGAGCAGTTCTTC. Protein product: CASSAKGLASNEQFF.

This clonotype occurred a few times. The chain couples TRBV20-1 to TRBJ1-5; 8 bases match TRBD1. The CDR3 runs to 14 residues. Unmatched junction bases numbered 9, after V lost 5 bases and J lost 6 bases. Germline V gives CDR1 DFQATT, CDR2 SNEGSKA (reference sequence). The DNA of the CDR3 is TGCAGTGCTGAACGGGACAGGCAAACTCAGCCCCAGCATTTT. Its translation is CSAERDRQTQPQHF.

This clonotype was seen only a few times. The J gene is TRBJ2-1, the V gene TRBV10-3; 9 bases agree with TRBD2. V was clipped by 3 bases and J by 10 bases; unmatched bases: 7. Germline V gene data show CDR1 as ENHRY and CDR2 as SYGVKD. The CDR3 is made up of 14 amino acids. CDR3 nucleotide sequence: TGTGCCATCAGTGACGGGACTAGCTCGAGGGAGCAGTTCTTC. It specifies CAISDGTSSREQFF.

This clonotype was counted ten times or more. The chain employs TRBV7-3 and TRBJ2-1; D unresolved. The V end was cut by 3 bases, the J end by 3 bases, with 9 bases between. The V gene's germline CDR1 is SGHTA and CDR2 FQGTGA. This CDR3 comprises 14 residues. The DNA for the CDR3 is TGTGCCAGCAGCTTTGCTCCGGACTACAATGAGCAGTTCTTC. Translating it yields CASSFAPDYNEQFF.

Many counts were recorded for this clonotype. This CDR3 reads CASSYRTSGSDEQYV. CDR3 coding DNA: TGTGCCAGCAGCTACAGGACTAGCGGGAGCGACGAGCAGTACGTC. The chain uses TRBV13 and TRBJ2-7, with 13 positions matching TRBD2. Germline lookup yields CDR1 PRHDT and CDR2 FYEKMQ (reference sequence). The junction had 5 bases not matched to a gene; V was cut back by 4 bases and J by 5 bases. This CDR3 has 15 amino acids.

Remarks on this clonotype: The junction departs from the called germline gene at one end, perhaps through a read error. The rearrangement joins TRBV7-8 to TRBJ2-1; maybe TRBD2 (5 bases). Germline values: CDR1 SGHVS, CDR2 FQNEAQ. This CDR3 spans 12 amino acids. In DNA, the CDR3 is TGTGCCAGCAGCCCGGGGTACAATGTGCAGTTCTTC. Translating gives CASSPGYNVQFF.

This clonotype was found many times. The genes are TRBV7-9 and TRBJ1-5; D remains unclear. V gave up 6 bases and J gave up 2 bases, with 14 bases separating them. Per germline, CDR1 SEHNR and CDR2 FQNEAQ (reference sequence). This CDR3 has 15 amino acids. The CDR3 coding sequence is TGTGCCAGCAGTAAGAGGGAGGAGGGCAATCAGCCCCAGCATTTT. Translated: CASSKREEGNQPQHF.

This clonotype was counted at least ten times. The rearrangement joins TRBV9 to TRBJ2-3; 10 positions match TRBD2. This CDR3 spans 16 amino acids. Germline V CDR1 and CDR2: SGDLS, YYNGEE. V shed 3 bases and J 5 bases; nucleotides not matched to a gene: 9. CDR3 residues: CASSEEAGGPIDTQYF. The CDR3 region has the DNA TGTGCCAGCAGCGAGGAAGCGGGAGGGCCTATAGATACGCAGTATTTT.

The chain joins TRBV5-1 to TRBJ2-2, with TRBD1 as a possible D gene (5 bases). CDR3 size: 15 residues. Trimming took off 2 bases at V and 5 bases at J, with 13 bases between the two ends. Germline CDR1 is SGHRS and CDR2 is YFSETQ. The CDR3 is CASSLRAGSTGELFF. CDR3 nucleotides: TGCGCCAGCAGCTTACGGGCAGGGTCGACCGGGGAGCTGTTTTTT.

The V and J genes are TRBV3-1 and TRBJ2-4; D ambiguous. CDR3 length: 13 amino acids. V was trimmed by 3 bases and J by 4 bases, leaving 7 bases between them. Germline V gene lookup returns CDR1 LGHDT and CDR2 YNNKEL (reference sequence). The CDR3 loop is CASSHYSKNIQYF. The DNA of the CDR3 is TGTGCCAGCAGCCATTACAGTAAAAACATTCAGTACTTC.